This TCR beta chain was recovered during a study of T cell responses to AZD1222 COVID-19 vaccine. The data were produced by immunoSEQ multiplex PCR, yet TCRdb's version contains in-frame clones alone and is incomplete. The table shows about 120,000 clones, with over 75% occurring only once. CDR1 and CDR2 (germline): KGHSH, LQKENI. CDR3 size: 14 residues. The V end was cut by 2 bases, the J end by 0 bases, with 7 bases between. The chain employs TRBV18 and TRBJ1-1; the D gene is possibly TRBD1 (5 bases). This clonotype originated in an adult who received the MenACWY meningococcal vaccine as a control. The material was peripheral blood, obtained 28 days after the second dose of the MenACWY control vaccine. CDR3 nucleotide sequence: TGTGCCAGCTCACCAAGGGGCTTGAACACTGAAGCTTTCTTT. It is translated as CASSPRGLNTEAFF.